These 19 T cell receptor beta chains were sequenced from one sample in a study of T cells after yellow fever vaccination. TCRdb analysed the 5' RACE reads with MiXCR anew, one entry per CDR3 protein. The table shows 100,000 to 150,000 distinct CDR3 sequences, with roughly 15% occurring only once. The starting material was CD8+ T cells sorted from PBMCs, obtained 5 days after the yellow fever booster vaccination. The receptors here all came from a man between 18 and 29 years old who received the YFV17D yellow fever vaccine.

This chain links TRBV6-6 with TRBJ2-7, with 10 bases lining up with TRBD2. The CDR3 contains 14 residues. Per germline, CDR1 MNHNY and CDR2 SVGAGI (reference sequence). The J segment lost 2 bases and the V segment lost 2 bases, leaving 0 bases of the junction unmatched. CDR3 sequence (DNA): TGTGCCAGCAGTTACACTAGCGGGGCCTACGAGCAGTACTTC. It is translated as CASSYTSGAYEQYF.

The sample holds a few counts of this clonotype. The V call is TRBV4-1, the J call TRBJ2-4, with D maybe TRBD2 (6 bases). From germline, CDR1 is MGHRA and CDR2 YSYEKL. The V end was cut by 1 base, the J end by 8 bases, with 9 bases between. CDR3 length: 13 residues. The CDR3 spells CASSQGSGDIQYF. The CDR3, as DNA: TGCGCCAGCAGCCAAGGGTCGGGGGACATTCAGTACTTC.

The chain carries TRBV27 and TRBJ2-7; D ambiguous. Trimming left V 5 bases short and J 3 bases short, with 5 bases between. Germline V lookup: CDR1 MNHEY, CDR2 SMNVEV (reference sequence). The CDR3 has 11 amino acids. This CDR3 is CASSANYEQYF. The CDR3, as DNA: TGTGCCAGCAGTGCCAACTACGAGCAGTACTTC.

This clonotype was counted a few times. CDR3 region: CASSRGTGRYGYTF. The CDR3 bases are TGTGCCAGCAGCCGGGGGACAGGGCGATATGGCTACACCTTC. This sequence joins TRBV7-9 and TRBJ1-2, with TRBD1 identical over 9 bases. Germline values: CDR1 SEHNR, CDR2 FQNEAQ (reference sequence). J was trimmed by 5 bases and V by 5 bases; bases with no gene match: 6. The CDR3 contains 14 residues.

The rearrangement joins TRBV5-5 to TRBJ2-1; D ambiguous. CDR1 and CDR2 (germline): SGHKS, YYEKEE (reference sequence). Deletions cut 2 bases from V and 7 bases from J, with 4 bases between. This CDR3 comprises 11 residues. The CDR3 DNA reads as TGTGCCAGCAGCTTATTAAATGAGCAGTTCTTC. Encoded protein: CASSLLNEQFF.

The rearrangement joins TRBV9 to TRBJ2-3; D is uncertain. This CDR3 region has 15 residues. Germline CDR1 reads SGDLS; CDR2 reads YYNGEE. The V and J ends lost 0 bases and 3 bases respectively, with 11 bases between them. The CDR3 DNA sequence: TGTGCCAGCAGCGTAGCCGGGTCAATAACAGATACGCAGTATTTT. It is translated as CASSVAGSITDTQYF.

This clonotype was seen ten or more times. This rearrangement joins TRBV15 to TRBJ2-3, with D hard to call. Between the trimmed V and J ends, which lost 3 bases and 4 bases, there was a span of 5 bases. The germline gives CDR1 LNHNV, CDR2 YYDKDF (reference sequence). The CDR3 extends over 12 amino acids. This CDR3 reads CATSRVADTQYF. CDR3 nucleotides: TGTGCCACCAGCAGGGTGGCAGATACGCAGTATTTT.

This clonotype was seen only a few times. This chain links TRBV5-5 with TRBJ2-3, with 9 bases lining up with TRBD1. Germline V lookup: CDR1 SGHKS, CDR2 YYEKEE (reference sequence). The V gene end was trimmed by 4 bases and the J gene end by 6 bases; junction bases not matched to a gene: 15. The CDR3 contains 17 residues. Here the CDR3 DNA reads TGTGCCAGCAGCCCGAGAATCCGGGACAGGGCTCAGGATACGCAGTATTTT. Translating gives CASSPRIRDRAQDTQYF.

The chain combines TRBV3-1 with TRBJ2-7, with D possibly TRBD1 on 6 matching bases. The germline V gene encodes CDR1 LGHDT and CDR2 YNNKEL (reference sequence). The CDR3 runs 13 residues. Trimming cost V 2 bases and J 7 bases, with 12 bases left between them. This chain's CDR3 is CASSQTGQWEQYF. As DNA, the CDR3 is TGTGCCAGCAGCCAAACAGGGCAATGGGAGCAGTACTTC.

There are a few counts of this clonotype. The chain links TRBV9 to TRBJ1-6; D gene uncertain. CDR1 is SGDLS and CDR2 is YYNGEE in the germline V gene. The CDR3 loop spans 14 amino acids. Deletions cut 0 bases from V and 10 bases from J, with 11 bases between. Here the CDR3 DNA reads TGTGCCAGCAGCGTAGCGGGGATCCGGTCACCCCTCCACTTT. It specifies CASSVAGIRSPLHF.

This clonotype was seen a few times. The rearrangement links TRBV7-9 to TRBJ1-1; D might be TRBD1 (5 bases). In germline, CDR1 is SEHNR, CDR2 FQNEAQ (reference sequence). Trimming stripped 3 bases from V and 8 bases from J, with 10 bases between. This CDR3 spans 12 amino acids. Here the CDR3 DNA reads TGTGCCAGCAGCTTGGGGGGAGCCGAAGCTTTCTTT. This gives the protein CASSLGGAEAFF.

This clonotype was counted between two and nine times. The gene calls are TRBV14 and TRBJ2-7; D perhaps matches TRBD1 (5 bases). Germline V gives CDR1 SGHDN, CDR2 FVKESK. This CDR3 spans 16 amino acids. Trimming removed 1 base at V and 0 bases at J, with 13 bases between. The CDR3 DNA reads TGTGCCAGCAGCCAAGTACTGGCAGGGCCCTCCTACGAGCAGTACTTC. Encoded protein: CASSQVLAGPSYEQYF.

The V and J genes are TRBV7-8 and TRBJ2-7, with 8 bases lining up with TRBD1. The CDR3 runs 16 residues. CDR1 and CDR2 from the germline V gene are SGHVS and FQNEAQ. The V segment lost 5 bases and the J segment 6 bases; nucleotides outside the gene matches: 15. CDR3 residues: CASSLVTGERPTEQYF. CDR3 DNA: TGTGCCAGCAGCCTCGTGACAGGGGAAAGACCTACCGAGCAGTACTTC.

The chain has TRBV13 and TRBJ1-4; maybe TRBD1 (5 bases). Germline-derived CDR1 and CDR2 are PRHDT and FYEKMQ (reference sequence). The CDR3 contains 15 residues. Trimming stripped 4 bases from V and 0 bases from J, with 9 bases between. CDR3 sequence (DNA): TGTGCCAGCAGCTCCGGGGGAGCAACTAATGAAAAACTGTTTTTT. Its translation: CASSSGGATNEKLFF. Based on the CDR3 plus reference TRBV13 and TRBJ1-4, the full variable domain is AAGVIQSPRHLIKEKRETATLKCYPIPRHDTVYWYQQGPGQDPQFLISFYEKMQSDKGSIPDRFSAQQFSDYHSELNMSSLELGDSALYFCASSSGGATNEKLFFGSGTQLSVL.

This clonotype appeared many times. The chain recombines TRBV20-1 with TRBJ2-7; unclear D gene. Trimming removed 0 bases at V and 3 bases at J, with 12 bases between. The CDR3 sequence is 14 residues long. Germline V gene sequence: CDR1 DFQATT, CDR2 SNEGSKA (reference sequence). CDR3 in DNA: TGCAGTGCTAGAGACCCGAAAATTGACTACGAGCAGTACTTC. Translated, it gives CSARDPKIDYEQYF.

This clonotype occurred a few times. CDR3 protein: CASSPKGTGLIAYGYTF. In DNA, the CDR3 is TGCGCCAGCAGCCCTAAAGGGACAGGGTTAATAGCCTATGGCTACACCTTC. V and J are TRBV4-3 and TRBJ1-2; TRBD1 agrees at 9 bases. The V gene end was trimmed by 4 bases and the J gene end by 4 bases; junction bases not matched to a gene: 13. The CDR3 spans 17 residues. Germline CDR1 LGHNA, CDR2 YSLEER.

The sample holds a few counts of this clonotype. This rearrangement joins TRBV27 to TRBJ2-1; no clear D gene. The germline V gene encodes CDR1 MNHEY and CDR2 SMNVEV (reference sequence). The CDR3 runs 12 residues. Trimming removed 8 bases at V and 5 bases at J, with 10 bases between. In DNA, the CDR3 is TGTGCCAGCCTGGCGCCCAACAATGAGCAGTTCTTC. It codes for CASLAPNNEQFF.

This clonotype was observed at least ten times. The gene calls are TRBV4-3 and TRBJ2-5; D is unresolved. Germline V gene lookup returns CDR1 LGHNA and CDR2 YSLEER. The germline V and J ends were trimmed by 4 bases and 5 bases, with 14 bases remaining between them. The CDR3 contains 14 residues. DNA for the CDR3: TGCGCCAGCAGCCCACCCGGGTCCAAGGAGACCCAGTACTTC. Translating it yields CASSPPGSKETQYF.

In this sample, this clonotype turned up a few times. J is TRBJ2-7 and V is TRBV5-6; possibly TRBD1 for D (6 bases). The CDR3 loop spans 14 amino acids. Germline assignment: CDR1 SGHDT and CDR2 YYEEEE. Trimming took 3 bases from V and 0 from J, leaving 10 bases between them. The CDR3 protein is CASSYQGSSYEQYF. CDR3 in DNA: TGTGCCAGCAGCTATCAGGGGTCCTCCTACGAGCAGTACTTC. The whole variable domain, filled in from reference TRBV5-6 and TRBJ2-7, reads DAGVTQSPTHLIKTRGQQVTLRCSPKSGHDTVSWYQQALGQGPQFIFQYYEEEERQRGNFPDRFSGHQFPNYSSELNVNALLLGDSALYLCASSYQGSSYEQYFGPGTRLTVT.